This T cell receptor (beta chain) originates from a study of blood T cell repertoires in COVID-19. Whole-study context: Samples taken during acute and convalescent COVID-19 were collected in the United States, Italy and Spain.

Generated by immunoSEQ multiplex PCR, the TCRdb table keeps only in-frame clones and is missing some. The data contain approximately 150,000 clones, 88% of them singletons. Germline V CDR1 and CDR2: SGHTA, FQGTGA. After removal of 5 bases from V and 3 bases from J, the junction contained 4 bases not matched to a gene. The CDR3 is 14 residues long. The J gene is TRBJ1-1, the V gene TRBV7-3; 9 nucleotides align to TRBD1. The TCR originated in a human donor with COVID-19, enrolled during active disease. The donor label of this sample is uncertain. Sequencing input: peripheral blood. The CDR3: CASSPRTGDTEAFF. In nucleotides, the CDR3 is TGTGCCAGCAGCCCCCGGACAGGGGACACTGAAGCTTTCTTT.